Listed here are 17 T cell receptor beta chains from one sample, sequenced in a study of OX40 agonist ivuxolimab in advanced cancers. The method was immunoSEQ multiplex PCR; TCRdb's version includes in-frame clones alone and lacks a portion of them. The profile covers 65,000 to 75,000 clones, with roughly four fifths appearing a single time and about 0.42% taken by the ten largest. The specimen comprised CD4+ or CD8+ T cells sorted from blood, sampled in a trial of the OX40 agonist ivuxolimab. The receptors come from an adult with an advanced solid tumor such as melanoma, head and neck, liver or kidney cancer.

The gene calls are TRBV2 and TRBJ1-3; D not certain. CDR1 is SNHLY, CDR2 FYNNEI, per germline. V was pared by 5 bases and J by 2 bases, with 16 bases between. This CDR3 region has 16 residues. CDR3 sequence reads: CASSYTGSRTGNTIYF. The CDR3, as DNA: TGTGCCAGCAGTTATACCGGGTCAAGAACTGGAAACACCATATATTTT. Using reference TRBV2 and TRBJ1-3 for the parts outside the CDR3, the full variable domain is EPEVTQTPSHQVTQMGQEVILRCVPISNHLYFYWYRQILGQKVEFLVSFYNNEISEKSEIFDDQFSVERPDGSNFTLKIRSTKLEDSAMYFCASSYTGSRTGNTIYFGEGSWLTVV.

This chain connects TRBV7-2 to TRBJ2-3; tentative D call: TRBD1 (6 bases). Germline lookup yields CDR1 SGHTA and CDR2 FQGNSA. The CDR3 runs 13 residues. V was clipped by 1 base and J by 6 bases, with 8 bases between them. The CDR3, as DNA: TGTGCCAGCAGCTTAGACCAGGGGGATACGCAGTATTTT. It translates to CASSLDQGDTQYF.

The chain recombines TRBV2 with TRBJ1-6; TRBD1 might be the D (5 bases). The CDR3 length is 14 residues. Germline loops: CDR1 SNHLY, CDR2 FYNNEI. V was cut by 3 bases and J by 7 bases, with 10 bases left in between. The CDR3 sequence: CASSEAGRNSPLHF. The CDR3, as DNA: TGTGCCAGCAGTGAGGCGGGACGCAATTCACCCCTCCACTTT.

CDR3 protein: CASSVDSSYNEQFF. The CDR3 DNA is TGTGCCAGCTCGGTGGATTCCTCCTACAATGAGCAGTTCTTC. This chain links TRBV2 with TRBJ2-1; no clear D. Looked up from germline, CDR1 is SNHLY and CDR2 is FYNNEI. V was shortened by 8 bases and J by 0 bases, with 11 bases between the two germline ends. This CDR3 comprises 14 residues.

The chain links TRBV5-4 to TRBJ1-4; 9 bases match TRBD1. The CDR3 has 15 amino acids. The germline V gene has CDR1 SGHNT and CDR2 YYREEE (reference sequence). The J segment lost 7 bases and the V segment lost 4 bases, leaving 8 bases of the junction unmatched. This CDR3 reads CASSQKDRGVEKLFF. Here the CDR3 DNA reads TGTGCCAGCAGCCAAAAGGACAGGGGTGTTGAAAAACTGTTTTTT.

This clone was counted once. The chain recombines TRBV7-9 with TRBJ2-1, with a weak D call TRBD2 (5 bases). The CDR3 has 13 residues. Trimming stripped 2 bases from V and 10 bases from J, with 12 bases between. Per the germline V gene, CDR1 is SEHNR and CDR2 is FQNEAQ (reference sequence). This CDR3 reads CASSLILAGEQFF. In nucleotides, the CDR3 is TGTGCCAGCAGCTTAATCCTAGCCGGCGAGCAGTTCTTC.

This clone has a handful of counts. The CDR3 DNA reads as TGTGCCAGTAAAGGGGAACAGGTCTATGGCTACACCTTC. The encoded protein is CASKGEQVYGYTF. The rearrangement uses TRBV19 and TRBJ1-2; perhaps TRBD1 as D (5 bases). Germline CDR1 is LNHDA and CDR2 is SQIVND (reference sequence). This CDR3 has 13 residues. Trimming cost V 7 bases and J 4 bases, with 13 bases left between them.

V is TRBV6-1 and J is TRBJ1-2; D gene unclear. This CDR3 spans 16 amino acids. Trimming removed 1 base from V and 2 bases from J, with 14 bases in between. The germline V gene has CDR1 MNHNS and CDR2 SASEGT. The CDR3 bases are TGTGCCAGCAGTGAAGTTTTAAGGTCAGAGAACTATGGCTACACCTTC. It translates to CASSEVLRSENYGYTF.

V usage is TRBV10-2 and J usage is TRBJ1-6; D unclear. V was clipped by 6 bases and J by 10 bases, with 22 bases between them. Germline loops: CDR1 WSHSY, CDR2 SAAADI. CDR3 length equals 16 residues. The CDR3: CASRGKTFGVGSPLHF. The CDR3, as DNA: TGCGCCAGCAGAGGGAAGACATTCGGGGTAGGATCACCCCTCCACTTT.

This clone was seen only once. The genes are TRBV18 and TRBJ1-2; D ambiguous. The V and J ends lost 3 bases and 5 bases respectively, with 10 bases between them. The CDR3 extends over 13 amino acids. Germline V CDR1 and CDR2: KGHSH, LQKENI. In DNA, the CDR3 is TGTGCCAGCTCACCGGGCGTAGATTATGGCTACACCTTC. This gives the protein CASSPGVDYGYTF.

The rearrangement links TRBV18 to TRBJ2-2, with a possible D match to TRBD2 (5 bases). The CDR3 spans 17 residues. In germline, CDR1 is KGHSH, CDR2 LQKENI. V gave up 1 base and J gave up 1 base, with 13 bases separating them. The CDR3 spells CASSPQADRWNTGELFF. CDR3 bases: TGTGCCAGCTCACCACAAGCGGACCGGTGGAACACCGGGGAGCTGTTTTTT.

This rearrangement joins TRBV29-1 to TRBJ2-3; 7 nucleotides align to TRBD2. This CDR3 is 13 amino acids long. J lost 4 bases, V lost 4 bases, and 5 bases had no gene match. CDR1 and CDR2 (germline): SQVTM, ANQGSEA. The chain's CDR3 is CSVVGGVSDTQYF. CDR3 sequence (DNA): TGCAGCGTTGTGGGGGGGGTATCAGATACGCAGTATTTT.

The V call is TRBV4-2, the J call TRBJ1-1; 7 bases are a match to TRBD1. V gave up 1 base and J gave up 0 bases; unmatched junction bases: 8. The CDR3 is 17 residues long. Germline V gives CDR1 LGHNA, CDR2 YNFKEQ. The CDR3 spells CASSQGRTGPMNTEAFF. In DNA form, the CDR3 reads TGTGCCAGCAGCCAAGGTCGGACAGGACCTATGAACACTGAAGCTTTCTTT.

This CDR3 reads CASSLTSYNTEAFF. DNA for the CDR3: TGCGCCAGCAGCCTGACGTCATACAACACTGAAGCTTTCTTT. V gene TRBV5-1 combines with J gene TRBJ1-1; D unresolved. This CDR3 has 14 residues. The ends were cut back, 4 bases at V and 2 bases at J, with 12 bases in the middle. The germline V gene has CDR1 SGHRS and CDR2 YFSETQ.

The gene calls are TRBV6-5 and TRBJ2-2, with 12 bases identical to TRBD2. The CDR3 has 15 residues. V dropped 5 bases and J dropped 6; count of bases not matched to a gene: 4. The germline gives CDR1 MNHEY, CDR2 SVGAGI. The CDR3 is CASSPTSGRPGELFF. CDR3 DNA sequence: TGTGCCAGCAGTCCCACTAGCGGGAGGCCCGGGGAGCTGTTTTTT.

Points on this clone: Other DNA sequences in the same sample also yield this CDR3. V is TRBV18 and J is TRBJ2-5; 8 positions agree with TRBD1. V shed 5 bases and J 4 bases; nucleotides not matched to a gene: 3. Per the germline V gene, CDR1 is KGHSH and CDR2 is LQKENI. The CDR3 totals 13 residues. DNA of the CDR3: TGTGCCAGCTCATTAGGACAGGGAGAGACCCAGTACTTC. This sequence encodes CASSLGQGETQYF.

The V gene is TRBV7-9, the J gene TRBJ1-2; D perhaps matches TRBD1 (5 bases). This CDR3 is 14 amino acids long. V was cut by 6 bases and J by 5 bases, with 16 bases left in between. Germline-derived CDR1 and CDR2 are SEHNR and FQNEAQ (reference sequence). Here the CDR3 DNA reads TGTGCCAGCAGTCCCAGGGCACAGTTTTATGGCTACACCTTC. The encoded protein is CASSPRAQFYGYTF.